This T cell receptor beta chain was found in a study of T cell responses to AZD1222 COVID-19 vaccine. Method: immunoSEQ multiplex PCR; TCRdb's copy keeps in-frame clones and lacks some. The repertoire has more than 60,000 clones, about 83% of them found once; the top ten carry about 1.3%. With regard to this clone: Its cognate antigen is unknown.

Study findings and constraints: Females outnumbered males among donors, who were mostly white British; clonal diversity was possibly underestimated. The repertoires were collected only after the peak T cell response.

The sequencing here drew on peripheral blood, taken 28 days after the second AZD1222 dose. The receptor was isolated from an adult who received the AZD1222 COVID-19 vaccine.

CDR3 region: CASRPSGTGELFF. The CDR3 DNA sequence: TGTGCCAGCAGGCCCTCGGGAACCGGGGAGCTGTTTTTT. The genes are TRBV7-2 and TRBJ2-2; maybe TRBD2 (5 bases). V lost 6 bases and J 5 bases, leaving 10 bases between the germline ends. There are 13 residues in the CDR3. CDR1 SGHTA and CDR2 FQGNSA come from the germline V gene.